The clone carrying this TCR beta chain was recorded many times. The antigen is undetermined. This entry comes from a study of T cells after yellow fever vaccination. J gave up 7 bases and V 3 bases, and 6 bases lay outside the gene matches. Germline V gene data show CDR1 as SEHNR and CDR2 as FQNEAQ (reference sequence). CDR3 length: 15 amino acids. UMIs and a universal primer site were added when TCR cDNA was made by 5'RACE template switching. TCRdb fed the 5' RACE reads into MiXCR, producing one record per CDR3 protein. Seen here are more than 300,000 distinct CDR3 sequences, about 10% observed once, and the top ten hold about 3%. Study findings and constraints: Few clonotypes appeared in both CD4 and CD8 compartments.

This specimen was CD4+ T cells sorted from PBMCs, taken 45 days after the yellow fever booster vaccination. The V gene is TRBV7-9, the J gene TRBJ1-6, with 7 bases lining up with TRBD1. The origin of this receptor is a man between 18 and 29 years old who received the YFV17D yellow fever vaccine. The CDR3 bases are TGTGCCAGCAGCTTGACCGGGACAGTGAATTCACCCCTCCACTTT. It codes for CASSLTGTVNSPLHF.